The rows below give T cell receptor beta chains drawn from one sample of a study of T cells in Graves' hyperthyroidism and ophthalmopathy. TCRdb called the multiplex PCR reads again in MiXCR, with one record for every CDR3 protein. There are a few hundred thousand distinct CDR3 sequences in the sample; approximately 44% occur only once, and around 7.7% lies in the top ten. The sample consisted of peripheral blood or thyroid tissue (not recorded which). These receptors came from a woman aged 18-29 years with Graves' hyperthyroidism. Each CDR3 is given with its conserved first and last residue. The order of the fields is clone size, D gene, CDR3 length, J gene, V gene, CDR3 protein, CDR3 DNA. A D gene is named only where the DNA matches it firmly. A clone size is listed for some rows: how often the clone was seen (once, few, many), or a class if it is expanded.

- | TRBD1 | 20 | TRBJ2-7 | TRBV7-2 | CASSEPGQGALAGPMGEQYF | TGTGCCAGCAGCGAGCCGGGACAGGGGGCTCTAGCGGGCCCGATGGGAGAGCAGTACTTC
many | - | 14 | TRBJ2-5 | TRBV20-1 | CSADGGLSQETQYF | TGCAGTGCTGACGGGGGTTTGAGCCAAGAGACCCAGTACTTC
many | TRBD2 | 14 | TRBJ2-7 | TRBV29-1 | CSVRVASGSYEQYF | TGCAGCGTCCGAGTGGCTAGCGGGTCCTACGAGCAGTACTTC
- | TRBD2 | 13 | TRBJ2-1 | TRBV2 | CASKTGGGDEQFF | TGTGCCAGCAAGACGGGTGGGGGGGATGAGCAGTTCTTC
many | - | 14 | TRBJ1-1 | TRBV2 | CASTVAGTNTEAFF | TGTGCCAGCACGGTCGCGGGGACTAACACTGAAGCTTTCTTT
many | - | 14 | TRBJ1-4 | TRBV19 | CASSSGQRREKLFF | TGTGCCAGTAGTAGCGGACAGCGGCGCGAAAAACTGTTTTTT
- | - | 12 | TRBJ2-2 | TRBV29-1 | CSVEGSTGELFF | TGCAGCGTTGAAGGAAGCACCGGGGAGCTGTTTTTT
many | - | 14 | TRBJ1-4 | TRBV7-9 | CATSGGGTNEKLFF | TGTGCCACCTCGGGCGGGGGAACTAATGAAAAACTGTTTTTT
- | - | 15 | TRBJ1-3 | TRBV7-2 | CASSDSGPSGNTIYF | TGTGCCAGCAGCGACTCGGGTCCCTCTGGAAACACCATATATTTT
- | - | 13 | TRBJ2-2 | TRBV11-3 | CASSPDRLRELFF | TGTGCCAGCAGCCCAGACCGGCTCCGGGAGCTGTTTTTT
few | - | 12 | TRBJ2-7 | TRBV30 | CAWMRESYEQYF | TGTGCCTGGATGCGGGAATCCTACGAGCAGTACTTC
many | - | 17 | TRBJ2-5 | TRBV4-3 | CASSQPIKGRDQETQYF | TGCGCCAGCAGCCAGCCTATAAAGGGACGGGACCAAGAGACCCAGTACTTC
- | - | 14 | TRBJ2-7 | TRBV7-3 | CASSLTGAGNEQYF | TGTGCCAGCAGCTTAACGGGGGCTGGGAATGAGCAGTACTTC
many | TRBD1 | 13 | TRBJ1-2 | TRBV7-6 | CASSHWTGAGYTF | TGTGCCAGCAGCCACTGGACAGGGGCCGGCTACACCTTC
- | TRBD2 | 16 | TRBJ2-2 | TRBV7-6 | CASSAWTSGNTGELFF | TGTGCCAGCAGCGCCTGGACTAGCGGGAACACCGGGGAGCTGTTTTTT
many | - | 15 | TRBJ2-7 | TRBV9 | CASSLPGPVRTEQYF | TGTGCCAGCAGCCTCCCCGGACCGGTGCGTACCGAGCAGTACTTC
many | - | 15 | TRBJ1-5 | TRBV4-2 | CASSQEGTSNQPQHF | TGTGCCAGCAGCCAAGAAGGAACTAGCAATCAGCCCCAGCATTTT
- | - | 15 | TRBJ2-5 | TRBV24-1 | CATSALTPERKTQYF | TGTGCCACCAGTGCCCTAACACCGGAGCGGAAGACCCAGTACTTC
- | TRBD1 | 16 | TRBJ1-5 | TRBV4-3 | CASSQDGAGGGKPQHF | TGCGCCAGCAGCCAAGATGGGGCCGGAGGGGGCAAACCCCAGCATTTT
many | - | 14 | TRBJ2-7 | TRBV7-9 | CASSLGPLFHEQYF | TGTGCCAGCAGCTTAGGTCCTCTATTCCACGAGCAGTACTTC
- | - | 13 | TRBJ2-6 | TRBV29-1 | CSLGQLGANVLTF | TGCAGCCTCGGCCAGCTTGGGGCCAACGTCCTGACTTTC
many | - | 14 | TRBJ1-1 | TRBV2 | CASRAPIMNTEAFF | TGTGCCAGCAGGGCACCTATTATGAACACTGAAGCTTTCTTT
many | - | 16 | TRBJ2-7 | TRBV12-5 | CASGLFLAEISYEQYF | TGTGCTAGTGGTTTGTTCTTAGCGGAAATCTCCTACGAGCAGTACTTC
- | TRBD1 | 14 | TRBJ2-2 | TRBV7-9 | CASSLTGADGELLF | TGTGCCAGCAGCTTGACAGGGGCCGACGGGGAGCTGCTCTTT
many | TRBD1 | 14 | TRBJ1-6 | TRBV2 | CASKDRGEMGPLHF | TGTGCCAGCAAGGACAGGGGCGAGATGGGACCCCTCCACTTT
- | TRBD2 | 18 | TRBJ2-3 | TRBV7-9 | CASTHGWTTSGSADTQYF | TGTGCCAGCACCCATGGGTGGACGACTAGCGGGAGTGCAGATACGCAGTATTTT
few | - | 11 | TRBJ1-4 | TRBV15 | CATSRDEKLFF | TGTGCCACCAGCAGAGATGAAAAACTGTTTTTT
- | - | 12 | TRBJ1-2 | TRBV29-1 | CSVEVDGDGYTF | TGCAGCGTTGAAGTGGACGGCGATGGCTACACCTTC
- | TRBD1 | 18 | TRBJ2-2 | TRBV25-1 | CASSGPAEGAGGTGELFF | TGTGCCAGCAGTGGTCCCGCCGAGGGGGCAGGGGGCACCGGGGAGCTGTTTTTT
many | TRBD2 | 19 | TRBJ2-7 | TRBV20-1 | CSARPRGLAGGPFPYEQYF | TGCAGTGCTAGACCCAGGGGGCTAGCGGGAGGGCCGTTCCCCTACGAGCAGTACTTC
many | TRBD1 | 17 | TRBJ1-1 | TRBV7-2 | CASSLAVLQGGYTEAFF | TGTGCCAGCAGCTTAGCCGTACTACAGGGGGGTTACACTGAAGCTTTCTTT
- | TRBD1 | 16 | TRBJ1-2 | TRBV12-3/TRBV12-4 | CASSTIQTGNNYGYTF | TGTGCCAGCAGTACAATTCAGACAGGGAATAACTATGGCTACACCTTC
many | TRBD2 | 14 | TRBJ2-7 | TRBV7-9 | CASSPIRGEGEQYF | TGTGCCAGCAGCCCCATACGAGGGGAGGGCGAGCAGTACTTC
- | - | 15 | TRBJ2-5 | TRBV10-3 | CASSPWPPVPETQYF | TGTGCCAGCAGTCCTTGGCCCCCTGTCCCAGAGACCCAGTACTTC
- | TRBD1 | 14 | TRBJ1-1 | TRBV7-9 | CASRRDSEFTEAFF | TGTGCCAGCAGGCGGGACAGCGAGTTCACTGAAGCTTTCTTT
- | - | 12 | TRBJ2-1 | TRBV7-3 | CASSFVGNEQFF | TGTGCCAGCAGCTTTGTCGGAAATGAGCAGTTCTTC
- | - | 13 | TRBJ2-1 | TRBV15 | CATSRFISNEQFF | TGTGCCACCAGCAGATTCATAAGCAATGAGCAGTTCTTC
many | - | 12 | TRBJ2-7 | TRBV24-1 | CATSAYRPLLDF | TGTGCCACCAGTGCCTACAGACCCTTGCTGGACTTC